The sample holds many counts of the clone carrying this T cell receptor beta chain. CDR3 length: 13 amino acids. The V gene lost 3 bases and the J gene lost 4 bases, with 8 bases spanning the gap. These data belong to a study of blood T cells in healthy people across ages. At the level of the study: Capture by template switching was about one barcoded beta molecule per two T cells.

It was with a sample-barcoded 5' primer and a J-beta primer mix that a second PCR of about 7 to 12 cycles was run. MiXCR, applied by TCRdb to the 5' RACE reads, yields one record per CDR3 protein. The sample holds hundreds of thousands of distinct CDR3 sequences; around 31% are singletons and the top ten take 15% to 18%. Sequenced material: blood. The receptor's source is a woman over 75 in good health. The V and J genes are TRBV12-3 or TRBV12-4 and TRBJ2-3; D unclear. The CDR3 reads CASSFGSADTQYF. The CDR3 DNA is TGTGCCAGCAGTTTCGGATCAGCAGATACGCAGTATTTT.